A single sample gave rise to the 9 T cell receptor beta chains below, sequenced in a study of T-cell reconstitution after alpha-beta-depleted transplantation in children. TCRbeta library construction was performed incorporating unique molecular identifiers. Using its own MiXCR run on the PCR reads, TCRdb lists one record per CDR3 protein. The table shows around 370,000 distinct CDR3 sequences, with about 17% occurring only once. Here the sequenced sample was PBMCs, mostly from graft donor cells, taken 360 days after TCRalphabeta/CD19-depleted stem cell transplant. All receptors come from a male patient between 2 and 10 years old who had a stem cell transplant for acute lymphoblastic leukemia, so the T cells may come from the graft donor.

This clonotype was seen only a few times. CDR3 region: CAELAGNTGELFF. The CDR3 DNA follows: TGTGCCGAGTTAGCGGGTAACACCGGGGAGCTGTTTTTT. The chain couples TRBV7-9 to TRBJ2-2; 7 bases are a match to TRBD2. The germline V gene has CDR1 SEHNR and CDR2 FQNEAQ (reference sequence). J lost 2 bases, V lost 11 bases, and 5 bases had no gene match. The CDR3 has 13 residues.

The CDR3 region is CASSLDRYYGETQYF. The DNA of the CDR3 is TGTGCCAGCAGTTTAGACCGGTATTACGGCGAGACCCAGTACTTC. The rearrangement links TRBV12-3 or TRBV12-4 to TRBJ2-5, with D unclear. Trimming cost V 1 base and J 5 bases, with 14 bases left between them. This CDR3 comprises 15 residues.

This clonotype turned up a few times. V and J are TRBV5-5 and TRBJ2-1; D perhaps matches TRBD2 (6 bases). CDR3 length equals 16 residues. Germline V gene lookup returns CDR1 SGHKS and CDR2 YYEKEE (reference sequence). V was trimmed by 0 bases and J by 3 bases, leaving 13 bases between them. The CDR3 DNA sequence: TGTGCCAGCAGCTTGGGTGTTGTCGGGAGCTACAATGAGCAGTTCTTC. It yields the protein CASSLGVVGSYNEQFF.

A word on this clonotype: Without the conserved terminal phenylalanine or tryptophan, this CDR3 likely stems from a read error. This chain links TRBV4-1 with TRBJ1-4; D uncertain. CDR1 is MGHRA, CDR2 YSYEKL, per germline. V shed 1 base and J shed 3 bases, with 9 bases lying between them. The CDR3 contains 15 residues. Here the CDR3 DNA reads TGCGCCAGCAGCCAAGTTGTTCAGCCTAATGAAAAACTGTTTTAT. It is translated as CASSQVVQPNEKLFY.

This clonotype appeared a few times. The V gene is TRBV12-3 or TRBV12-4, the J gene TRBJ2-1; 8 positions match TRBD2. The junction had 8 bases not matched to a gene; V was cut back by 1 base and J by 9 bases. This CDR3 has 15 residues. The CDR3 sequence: CASSLELAANSEQFF. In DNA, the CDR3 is TGTGCCAGCAGTTTAGAACTAGCGGCCAACAGTGAGCAGTTCTTC.

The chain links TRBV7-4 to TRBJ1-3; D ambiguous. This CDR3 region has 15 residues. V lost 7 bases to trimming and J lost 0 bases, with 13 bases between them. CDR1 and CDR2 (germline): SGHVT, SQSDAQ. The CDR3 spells CASITQAVSGNTIYF. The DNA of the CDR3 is TGTGCCAGCATCACTCAGGCGGTCTCTGGAAACACCATATATTTT. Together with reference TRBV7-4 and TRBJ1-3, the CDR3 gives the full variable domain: GAGVSQSPRYKVAKRGRDVALRCDSISGHVTLYWYRQTLGQGSEVLTYSQSDAQRDKSGRPSGRFSAERPERSVSTLKIQRTEQGDSAVYLCASITQAVSGNTIYFGEGSWLTVV.

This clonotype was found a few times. CDR3 sequence: CASTRDSYEQYF. The CDR3 nucleotides are TGTGCCAGCACCCGGGACTCCTACGAGCAGTACTTC. The chain has TRBV2 and TRBJ2-7, with D maybe TRBD2 (5 bases). The length of the CDR3 is 12 residues. The V end was cut by 7 bases, the J end by 0 bases, with 7 bases between. Germline assignment: CDR1 SNHLY and CDR2 FYNNEI.

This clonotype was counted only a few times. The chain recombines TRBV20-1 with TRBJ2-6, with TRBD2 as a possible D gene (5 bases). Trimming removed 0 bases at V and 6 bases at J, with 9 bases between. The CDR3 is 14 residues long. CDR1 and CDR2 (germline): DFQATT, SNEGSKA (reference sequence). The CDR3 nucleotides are TGCAGTGCTAGAGATTCGGGGATGGCCAACGTCCTGACTTTC. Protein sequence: CSARDSGMANVLTF.

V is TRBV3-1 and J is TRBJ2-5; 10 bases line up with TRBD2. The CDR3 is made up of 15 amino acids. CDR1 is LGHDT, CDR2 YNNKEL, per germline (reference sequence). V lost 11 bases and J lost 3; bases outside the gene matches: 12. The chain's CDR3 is CASGLAGVREETQYF. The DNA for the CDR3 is TGTGCCTCGGGGCTAGCGGGAGTGAGGGAAGAGACCCAGTACTTC.